The entry that follows covers one T cell receptor beta chain sequence. Its antigen remains unidentified. The data stem from a study of radiotherapy plus CTLA-4 blockade in lung cancer. Broader study findings: Following radiotherapy plus ipilimumab, tumor-derived TCR clones expanded in the blood.

Sequencing was performed with immunoSEQ multiplex PCR; in TCRdb, only in-frame clones are kept and a portion is missing. Among about 76,000 clones listed, 78% were seen once. Germline V CDR1 and CDR2: LGHNA, YSLEER. The CDR3 contains 12 residues. The V gene lost 2 bases and the J gene lost 7 bases, with 9 bases spanning the gap. This chain links TRBV4-3 with TRBJ2-7, with D maybe TRBD2 (6 bases). The source is a human donor with non-small cell lung cancer whose response to radiotherapy plus ipilimumab could not be evaluated. Some clones in this sample may be carry-over from other donors' samples. This specimen was peripheral blood, taken from a patient treated with radiotherapy plus ipilimumab. This chain's CDR3 is CASSQLGGEQYF. CDR3 coding DNA: TGCGCCAGCAGCCAACTAGGAGGGGAGCAGTACTTC.